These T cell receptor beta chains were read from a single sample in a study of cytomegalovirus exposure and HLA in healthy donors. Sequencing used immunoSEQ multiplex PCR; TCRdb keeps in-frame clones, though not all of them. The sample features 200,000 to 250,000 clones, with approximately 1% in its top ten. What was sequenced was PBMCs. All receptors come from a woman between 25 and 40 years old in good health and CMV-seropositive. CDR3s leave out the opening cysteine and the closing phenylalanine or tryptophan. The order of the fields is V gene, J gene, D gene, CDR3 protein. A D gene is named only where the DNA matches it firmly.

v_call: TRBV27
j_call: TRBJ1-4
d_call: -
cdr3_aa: ASSLTRPGLLDEKLF

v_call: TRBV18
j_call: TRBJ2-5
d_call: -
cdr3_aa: ASSPRTGLETQY

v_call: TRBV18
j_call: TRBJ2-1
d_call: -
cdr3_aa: ASSPLGRNEQF

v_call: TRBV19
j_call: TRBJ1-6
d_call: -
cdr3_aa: ASSLQGNNSPLH

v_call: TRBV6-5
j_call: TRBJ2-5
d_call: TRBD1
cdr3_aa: ASSYSGTGRGETQY

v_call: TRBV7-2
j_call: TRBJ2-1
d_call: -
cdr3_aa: ASSLTRDYNEQF

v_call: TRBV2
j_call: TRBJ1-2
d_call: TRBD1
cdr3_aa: ASLQGATYGYT

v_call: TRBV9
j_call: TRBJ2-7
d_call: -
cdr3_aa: ASTPRGTPTYEQY

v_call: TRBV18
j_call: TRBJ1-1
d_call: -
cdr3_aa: ASSPAARVGANTEAF

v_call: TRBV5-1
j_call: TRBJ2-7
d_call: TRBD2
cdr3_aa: ASSLGAGPSSYEQY

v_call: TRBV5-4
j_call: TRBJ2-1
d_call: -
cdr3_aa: ASSLEVGEQF

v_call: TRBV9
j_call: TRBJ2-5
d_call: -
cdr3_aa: ASSVADQETQY

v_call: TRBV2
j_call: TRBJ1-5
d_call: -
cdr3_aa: ASSEARGSSNQPQH

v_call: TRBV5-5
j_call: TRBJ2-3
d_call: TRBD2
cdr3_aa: ASSLGGRASSTDTQY

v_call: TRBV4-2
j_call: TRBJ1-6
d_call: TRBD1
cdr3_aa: ASSRTGDNSPLH

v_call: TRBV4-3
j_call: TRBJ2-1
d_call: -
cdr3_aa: ASSQGGVSYNEQF

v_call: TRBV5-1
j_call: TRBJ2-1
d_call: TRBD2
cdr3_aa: ASAAGGRGEQF

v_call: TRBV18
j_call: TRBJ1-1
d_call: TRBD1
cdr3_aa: ASSPGQGGTEAF

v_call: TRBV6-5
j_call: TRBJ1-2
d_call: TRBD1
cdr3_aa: ASSRTGVGYGYT

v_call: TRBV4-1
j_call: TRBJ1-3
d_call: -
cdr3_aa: ASSHPGGGNTIY

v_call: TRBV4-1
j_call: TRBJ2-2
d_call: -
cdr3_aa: ASSQEGGANTGELF

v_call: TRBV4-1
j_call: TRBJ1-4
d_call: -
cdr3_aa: ASSLPLATNEKLF

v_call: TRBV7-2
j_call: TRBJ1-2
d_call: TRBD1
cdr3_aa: ASSRQGPKGYT

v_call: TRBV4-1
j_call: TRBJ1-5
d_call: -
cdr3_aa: ASRIQVGAFVQPQH

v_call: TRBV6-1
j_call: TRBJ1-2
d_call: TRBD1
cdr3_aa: ASSESQGQH

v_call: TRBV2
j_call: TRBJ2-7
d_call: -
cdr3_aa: ASSEAPGDLLYEQY

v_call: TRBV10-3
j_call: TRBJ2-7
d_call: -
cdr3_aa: AISEYRDGYEQY

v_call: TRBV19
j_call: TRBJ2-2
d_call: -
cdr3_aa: ASRTLADANTGELF

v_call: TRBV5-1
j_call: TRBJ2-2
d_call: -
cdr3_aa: ASSLGQENTGELF

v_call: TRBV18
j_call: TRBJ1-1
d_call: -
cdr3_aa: ASSLQGWDTEAF

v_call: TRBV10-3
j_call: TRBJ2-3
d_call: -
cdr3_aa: AISEPNRGSPQY

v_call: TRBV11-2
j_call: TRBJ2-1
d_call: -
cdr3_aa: ASPLPEGYNEQF

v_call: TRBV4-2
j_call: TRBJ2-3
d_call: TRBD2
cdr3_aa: ASSSGERGLASTDTQY

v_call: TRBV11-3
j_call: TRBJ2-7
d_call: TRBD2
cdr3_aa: ASSLGPSSGPSYEQY

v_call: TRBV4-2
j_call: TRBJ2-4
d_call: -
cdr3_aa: ASSQGGGNIQY

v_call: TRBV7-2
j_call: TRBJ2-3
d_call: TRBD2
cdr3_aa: ASTRAGPFGDTQY

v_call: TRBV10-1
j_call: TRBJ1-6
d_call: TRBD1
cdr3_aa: ASSGNGQANSPLH

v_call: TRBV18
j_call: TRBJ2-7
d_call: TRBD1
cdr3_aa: ASSPPGTGVTHEQY

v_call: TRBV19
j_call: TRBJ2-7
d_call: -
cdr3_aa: ASSMRAPITAPRTHEQY

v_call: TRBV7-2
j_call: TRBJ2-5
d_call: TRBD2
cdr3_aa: ASSSRGLAGTRAETQY

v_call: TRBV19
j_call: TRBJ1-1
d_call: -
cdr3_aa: ASKEGTTEAF

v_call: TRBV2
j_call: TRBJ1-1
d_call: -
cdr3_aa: ASSEQDLGTEAF

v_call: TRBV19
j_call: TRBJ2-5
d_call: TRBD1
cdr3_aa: ASSTRQGVETQY

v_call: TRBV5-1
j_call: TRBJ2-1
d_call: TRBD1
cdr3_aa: ASSYDRGSYNEQF

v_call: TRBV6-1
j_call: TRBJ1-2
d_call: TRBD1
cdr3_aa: ASSESAGQEYGYT

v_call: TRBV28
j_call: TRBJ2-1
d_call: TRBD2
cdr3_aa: ASSPSGSGLYNEQF

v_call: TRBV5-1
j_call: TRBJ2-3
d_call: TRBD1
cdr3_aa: ASSSGQFTDTQY

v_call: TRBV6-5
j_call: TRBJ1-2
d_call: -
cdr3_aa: ATRMAGSYYGYT

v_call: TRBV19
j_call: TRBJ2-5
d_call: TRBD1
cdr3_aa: ASGVGRGKAQY

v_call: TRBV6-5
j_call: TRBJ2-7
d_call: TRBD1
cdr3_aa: ASSLTGVSYEQY

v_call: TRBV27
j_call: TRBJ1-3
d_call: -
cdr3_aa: ASQAGNTIY

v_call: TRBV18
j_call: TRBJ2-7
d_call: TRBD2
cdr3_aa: ASSPWTSSLTFYEQY

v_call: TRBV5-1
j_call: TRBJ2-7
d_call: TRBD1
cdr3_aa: ASSLGTGSSYEQY

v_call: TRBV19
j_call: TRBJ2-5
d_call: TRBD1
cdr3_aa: ASRSLPGQGFAETQY

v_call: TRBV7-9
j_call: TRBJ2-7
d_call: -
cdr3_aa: ASRYGQSNVYEQY

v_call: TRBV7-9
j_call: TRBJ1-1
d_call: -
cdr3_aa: ASSLPREAF

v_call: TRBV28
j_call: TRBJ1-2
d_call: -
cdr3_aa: ASRIPAGGAGGYT

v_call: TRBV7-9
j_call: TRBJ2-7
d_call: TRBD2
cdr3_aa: ASSHWGVLAGGVYEQY

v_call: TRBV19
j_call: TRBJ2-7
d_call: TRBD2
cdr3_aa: ASSYSGVLYEQY